Shown below are 14 T cell receptor beta chains from a single sample sequenced in a study of blood T cell repertoires in COVID-19. The assay was immunoSEQ multiplex PCR, and TCRdb's table has in-frame clones only and misses some. The sample lists 54,000 or so clones, around 86% occurring once. Sequenced material: peripheral blood. These receptors originate from a man aged 50 or older with active COVID-19.

The chain carries TRBV28 and TRBJ1-5; maybe TRBD1 (6 bases). From germline, CDR1 is MDHEN and CDR2 SYDVKM. The CDR3 loop spans 13 amino acids. Trimming took off 8 bases at V and 5 bases at J, with 13 bases between the two ends. The CDR3 sequence: CASRRGGDQPQHF. DNA of the CDR3: TGTGCCAGCCGCCGGGGGGGCGATCAGCCCCAGCATTTT.

This rearrangement joins TRBV7-6 to TRBJ2-1; TRBD2 matches 7 bases. V gave up 3 bases and J gave up 14 bases; unmatched junction bases: 16. Looked up from germline, CDR1 is SGHVS and CDR2 is FNYEAQ. This CDR3 is 15 amino acids long. The CDR3 DNA sequence: TGTGCCAGCAGCTTGGCCAGACTGGCGGGAGATTCGAAGTTCTTC. Its protein is CASSLARLAGDSKFF.

The rearrangement joins TRBV9 to TRBJ2-2; no clear D gene. Germline-derived CDR1 and CDR2 are SGDLS and YYNGEE. This CDR3 is 13 amino acids long. V was clipped by 0 bases and J by 4 bases, with 4 bases between them. CDR3 bases: TGTGCCAGCAGCGTAGTCGGCACCGGGGAGCTGTTTTTT. This gives the protein CASSVVGTGELFF.

This clone was counted once. The V gene is TRBV23-1, the J gene TRBJ2-7, with a tentative D call TRBD1 (6 bases). TRBV23-1 is reported as an ORF; its role is uncertain. Trimming took off 0 bases at V and 5 bases at J, with 14 bases between the two ends. The CDR3 runs to 15 residues. The CDR3 region is CASSQSAGEWNEQYF. The CDR3 DNA reads as TGCGCCAGCAGTCAATCGGCAGGGGAGTGGAACGAGCAGTACTTC.

The rearrangement joins TRBV6-2 or TRBV6-3 to TRBJ2-1, with D perhaps matching TRBD1 (5 bases). This CDR3 is built from 16 residues. Germline-derived CDR1 and CDR2 are MNHEY and SVGEGT. Trimming cost V 3 bases and J 6 bases, with 18 bases left between them. The CDR3 nucleotides are TGTGCCAGCAGTTATAACTTCGGCGGAAGGGGCAATGAGCAGTTCTTC. It yields the protein CASSYNFGGRGNEQFF.

This sequence joins TRBV3-1 (or the pseudogene TRBV3-2) and TRBJ2-1, with D possibly matching TRBD2 (6 bases). The CDR3 extends over 13 amino acids. Germline values: CDR1 LGHDT, CDR2 YNNKEL (reference sequence). V shed 8 bases and J shed 7 bases, with 15 bases lying between them. CDR3 sequence reads: CASGYLGGNEQFF. The DNA of the CDR3 is TGTGCCAGCGGGTATTTGGGGGGTAATGAGCAGTTCTTC.

The rearrangement uses TRBV4-2 and TRBJ2-2; D might be TRBD1 (5 bases). V was clipped by 0 bases and J by 7 bases, with 12 bases between them. Germline CDR1 LGHNA, CDR2 YNFKEQ. This CDR3 region has 15 residues. For the CDR3, the DNA is TGTGCCAGCAGCCAAGAACGGCAGGGAAGCGGGGAGCTGTTTTTT. The encoded protein is CASSQERQGSGELFF.

The gene calls are TRBV7-2 and TRBJ2-1; maybe TRBD1 (6 bases). Germline CDR1 reads SGHTA; CDR2 reads FQGNSA. The CDR3 loop spans 14 amino acids. V was cut by 0 bases and J by 9 bases, with 12 bases left in between. The CDR3 DNA sequence: TGTGCCAGCAGCTTAGCGTCAGGGGTGAGTGAGCAGTTCTTC. Translated, it gives CASSLASGVSEQFF.

This clone came up once. The chain recombines TRBV5-1 with TRBJ2-3, with 11 bases lining up with TRBD1. The CDR3 is 17 amino acids. J lost 4 bases, V lost 3 bases, and 10 bases had no gene match. The germline V gene has CDR1 SGHRS and CDR2 YFSETQ. The CDR3 nucleotides are TGCGCCAGCAGCTCAAGACAGGGACAGGGGGGTGCAGATACGCAGTATTTT. As protein: CASSSRQGQGGADTQYF.

The V and J genes are TRBV3-1 (or the pseudogene TRBV3-2) and TRBJ2-7; 9 nucleotides match TRBD1. The germline gives CDR1 LGHDT, CDR2 YNNKEL (reference sequence). The V and J ends lost 1 base and 2 bases, in that order; junction bases with no gene match: 3. The CDR3 sequence is 15 residues long. CDR3 bases: TGTGCCAGCAGCCAAGCCACAGGGGGCCCCTACGAGCAGTACTTC. As protein: CASSQATGGPYEQYF.

The V gene is TRBV15, the J gene TRBJ2-7, with TRBD1 as a possible D gene (5 bases). The V and J ends lost 0 bases and 9 bases respectively, with 21 bases between them. The CDR3 spans 16 residues. Per the germline V gene, CDR1 is LNHNV and CDR2 is YYDKDF (reference sequence). The CDR3 protein is CATSRDRENRKGRQYF. The CDR3, as DNA: TGTGCCACCAGCAGAGATAGAGAGAACAGAAAGGGGCGGCAGTACTTC.

The chain is built from TRBV7-2 and TRBJ1-1; D not certain. The CDR3 runs 13 residues. V was cut by 1 base and J by 6 bases, with 9 bases left in between. Germline loops: CDR1 SGHTA, CDR2 FQGNSA. CDR3 sequence reads: CASSLGPNAEAFF. DNA for the CDR3: TGTGCCAGCAGCTTAGGTCCTAACGCTGAAGCTTTCTTT.

The genes are TRBV4-3 and TRBJ2-2, with TRBD2 matching over 14 bases. The CDR3 has 19 residues. V shed 5 bases and J 1 base; nucleotides not matched to a gene: 9. Germline V gene data show CDR1 as LGHNA and CDR2 as YSLEER. CDR3 in amino acids: CASSVRLAGGVKNTGELFF. The CDR3 DNA reads as TGCGCCAGCAGCGTCCGACTAGCGGGAGGGGTTAAGAACACCGGGGAGCTGTTTTTT.

J is TRBJ1-2 and V is TRBV5-6; TRBD1 aligns across 7 bases. Germline assignment: CDR1 SGHDT and CDR2 YYEEEE. The CDR3 length is 13 residues. Trimming removed 6 bases from V and 4 bases from J; junction bases left unmatched: 6. Here the CDR3 DNA reads TGTGCCAGCACCATAAACAGGGGCTATGGCTACACCTTC. Residues: CASTINRGYGYTF.